These 7 T cell receptor beta chains were all obtained from the same sample, sequenced in a study of blood T cell repertoires in COVID-19. Assay: immunoSEQ multiplex PCR; the TCRdb copy retains only in-frame clones and omits some. The profile shows around 270,000 clones, roughly 89% of them singletons. Specimen: peripheral blood. All receptors derive from a woman aged 40 to 55 who had recovered from COVID-19.

This clone appeared a single time. The chain is built from TRBV5-1 and TRBJ1-3; D uncertain. This CDR3 comprises 16 residues. V was trimmed by 0 bases and J by 3 bases, leaving 13 bases between them. Germline V gives CDR1 SGHRS, CDR2 YFSETQ. CDR3 in amino acids: CASSLGTLGIGNTIYF. Written as DNA, the CDR3 is TGCGCCAGCAGCTTGGGGACTCTCGGGATTGGAAACACCATATATTTT. Using reference TRBV5-1 and TRBJ1-3 for the parts outside the CDR3, the full variable domain is KAGVTQTPRYLIKTRGQQVTLSCSPISGHRSVSWYQQTPGQGLQFLFEYFSETQRNKGNFPGRFSGRQFSNSRSEMNVSTLELGDSALYLCASSLGTLGIGNTIYFGEGSWLTVV.

DNA of the CDR3: TGCACCAGCAACAAGAGGCTACTAGCGGAATTCTACGAGCAGTACTTC. The encoded protein is CTSNKRLLAEFYEQYF. The genes are TRBV1 and TRBJ2-7; TRBD2 is the table's D call and was not checked against the DNA. TRBV1 is marked as a pseudogene. The CDR3 extends over 16 amino acids.

This chain uses TRBV10-3 with TRBJ1-1; tentatively, D is TRBD1 (6 bases). Germline loops: CDR1 ENHRY, CDR2 SYGVKD. This CDR3 has 13 residues. The ends were cut back, 4 bases at V and 4 bases at J, with 10 bases in the middle. Here the CDR3 reads CAISGTGSTEAFF. The CDR3 nucleotides read TGTGCCATCAGTGGTACAGGGAGCACTGAAGCTTTCTTT.

V is TRBV9 and J is TRBJ1-1; perhaps TRBD1 as D (6 bases). The CDR3 extends over 14 amino acids. The germline gives CDR1 SGDLS, CDR2 YYNGEE. V was trimmed by 4 bases and J by 0 bases, leaving 10 bases between them. CDR3: CASSPTGMNTEAFF. The CDR3 DNA reads as TGTGCCAGCAGCCCAACAGGGATGAACACTGAAGCTTTCTTT.

This clone occurred once. The gene calls are TRBV7-9 and TRBJ2-1; 8 nucleotides match TRBD2. This CDR3 has 13 amino acids. V shed 7 bases and J 6 bases; nucleotides not matched to a gene: 5. Germline loops: CDR1 SEHNR, CDR2 FQNEAQ (reference sequence). The CDR3 here is CASTSGGGNEQFF. In DNA, the CDR3 is TGTGCCAGCACCTCCGGGGGGGGCAATGAGCAGTTCTTC.

This rearrangement joins TRBV5-1 to TRBJ1-2, with 11 nucleotides matching TRBD1. The J segment lost 6 bases and the V segment lost 5 bases, leaving 6 bases of the junction unmatched. CDR3 size: 14 residues. The germline V gene encodes CDR1 SGHRS and CDR2 YFSETQ. The CDR3 is CASSDGTGGNGYTF. The DNA of the CDR3 is TGCGCCAGCAGTGATGGGACAGGGGGGAATGGCTACACCTTC.

CDR3 DNA sequence: TGTGCCAGTGCCTTCGGAGGGAACAATCAGCCCCAGCATTTT. Protein: CASAFGGNNQPQHF. This chain uses TRBV2 with TRBJ1-5; D uncertain. CDR1 is SNHLY and CDR2 is FYNNEI in the germline V gene. The CDR3 is 14 amino acids. Trimming left V 9 bases short and J 3 bases short, with 15 bases between. Drawing the rest from reference TRBV2 and TRBJ1-5, the complete variable domain is EPEVTQTPSHQVTQMGQEVILRCVPISNHLYFYWYRQILGQKVEFLVSFYNNEISEKSEIFDDQFSVERPDGSNFTLKIRSTKLEDSAMYFCASAFGGNNQPQHFGDGTRLSIL.